One T cell receptor (beta chain) is described in this entry. Its matching antigen is unknown. This sample is drawn from a study of response to subunit inactivated influenza vaccine. The study, taken as a whole, reports: A suggestion made by the authors is that each seasonal influenza vaccination recruits few new T cells.

TCRdb re-analysed the RT-PCR reads in MiXCR, keeping a single row per CDR3 protein. The sample includes hundreds of thousands of distinct CDR3 sequences, roughly 14% of them seen just once. There are 14 residues in the CDR3. Germline CDR1 is LGHDT and CDR2 is YNNKEL (reference sequence). V was trimmed by 5 bases and J by 4 bases, leaving 12 bases between them. Sequenced here: PBMCs from blood, sampled 14 days before vaccination. This chain connects TRBV3-1 to TRBJ1-5; D gene uncertain. The TCR was taken from a man in his fifties or sixties who received an inactivated influenza vaccine. The DNA for the CDR3 is TGTGCCAGCAGCGCCGGACTGACGAATCAGCCCCAGCATTTT. This codes for CASSAGLTNQPQHF.